The sequence of this T cell receptor beta chain was determined in a study of cytomegalovirus exposure and HLA in healthy donors (dated by TCRdb to about 2017). Background for the entire study: An earlier analysis of some 600 of the donors reported around 280 Gb of sequence data and roughly 120 million unique TCR beta sequences obtained from about 180 million T cells. An early release that covered 500 to 800 HLA-typed donors contained 300 to 350 gigabases of sequencing data and 70 million to 100 million unique TCR sequences. Of the roughly 400 genotyped donors, approximately 83% fell in the genetic ancestry cluster associated with self-reported Caucasian donors. The aim of the study was to test whether cataloging public T cell receptors could identify signatures of past pathogen exposure. The T cell repertoires of 666 subjects were profiled by immunosequencing and related to cytomegalovirus serostatus. In addition to the first cohort of 666 subjects, a separate validation cohort of under 150 different subjects was used. High-throughput TCR immunosequencing, statistical association of individual TCRs with disease status, and machine learning were combined to predict cytomegalovirus infection status. A later analysis re-examined previously published TCR beta repertoires from hundreds of donors and added high-resolution HLA genotyping to investigate patterns of TCR occurrence. The later analysis used no new phenotypic data to find candidate immune exposures, relying instead on TCR beta sequences and their occurrence across donors. In an earlier analysis of a few hundred of the donors, high-throughput TCR beta sequencing was used to judge whether each TCR beta V gene segment behaved as functional or pseudogenic. Donor age, sex, ethnicity and CMV serostatus were compiled together with the repertoire data. A later genetic analysis used genome-wide SNP genotypes for 398 of the 666 donors, treating that subset as a discovery cohort. All discovery cohort repertoires had been generated using a single sequencing platform. HLA typing included class I and class II loci at four-digit resolution. Typing coverage differed by locus: A, B, C, DRB1 and DQB1 were typed in roughly 620-630 donors, DQA1 in about 550, DPA1 in some 610, and DPB1 in just under 490. Roughly 5 DR-DQ haplotypes were handled as single units for association and clustering, since linkage in the cohort was strong. On average, approximately 250,000 unique TCR beta nucleotide sequences were sequenced per donor among 300 to 500 genotyped donors of the cohort, with roughly 19% of those sequences being non-productive.

In the germline V gene, CDR1 corresponds to SGDLS and CDR2 to YYNGEE. The CDR3 starts with the cysteine, ends with the phenylalanine, and has 19 residues. The CDR3 DNA has 57 bases and is translated from base 1. V is pruned by 0 bases and J by 5 bases, leaving 12 bases of the junction without a gene match. The library was produced with the immunoSEQ multiplex PCR assay. A mixture of 60 forward primers for TCR Vbeta segments and 13 reverse primers for TCR Jbeta segments was used in the multiplex PCR. The CDR3 region of rearranged TCR beta genes was amplified from genomic DNA by a multiplex PCR assay. On the Illumina HiSeq System, the amplified TCR beta libraries were sequenced as 87-base-pair reads. Concerning the study's data processing: Across the 500 to 850 repertoires, a later analysis counted about 81 million unique TCR beta chains, some 11 million of which were shared by at least two donors. A nearest-neighbor algorithm error-corrected the raw reads and collapsed the reads into unique sequences, merging closely related sequences to remove PCR and sequencing errors. CDR3 sequences were aligned to IMGT reference sequences to assign V, D and J gene segments. Each retained sequence needed at least a six-nucleotide match to both a V gene segment and a J gene segment. Rearrangements were called productive when the CDR3 lacked stop codons and stayed in frame with V and J; all others were non-productive. Following IMGT convention, CDR3 was defined as the stretch from the second conserved V-encoded cysteine to the conserved J-encoded phenylalanine. The earlier analysis of about 570 of the donors excluded any sequence lacking an unambiguous match to a single V gene segment. An earlier analysis of fewer than 750 of the donors classified V segments as functional when productive rearrangements were above 56.7% and as segregating when the standard deviation between donors was above 5%. A statistical classification framework was built to diagnose cytomegalovirus status from the catalog of TCR beta chain sequences. V and J gene assignment, in a later analysis, came from comparing TCR nucleotide sequences with IMGT/GENE-DB human TR gene sequences. Using the TCRdist pipeline, a later analysis assigned CDR3 sequences along with most-parsimonious VDJ recombination scenarios. In a later analysis, every TCR beta chain was defined by the combination of its CDR3 amino acid sequence and its V-gene family, and reads without a unique V-gene family were dropped. As a way to deal with suspected cross-contamination and a sequencing artifact, a later analysis dropped under 600 nucleotide sequences that were highly shared and had low generation probability. For each public chain, a later analysis derived a clonal expansion index from normalized ranks of inferred template counts within each repertoire. In a later analysis, generation probabilities were computed with a VDJ recombination model fitted to out-of-frame rearrangements, and the resulting probabilities were checked against IGoR. Hypergeometric tests were used in a later analysis to score TCR-TCR, TCR-HLA and TCR-CMV co-occurrence, with a repertoire-size bias correction applied to the TCR pairs. To estimate false discovery rates, a later analysis permuted the HLA or CMV assignments 20 times. In a later analysis, co-occurring TCRs were grouped using DBSCAN, and TCRdist sequence similarity was added for clustering within HLA-allele-positive subsets. Repertoires with fewer than 30,000 or more than 120,000 public chains, plus five repertoires with anomalous nucleotide sharing, were excluded from co-occurrence clustering. Entries here come from immuneACCESS through TCRdb and include only in-frame sequences with V and J called. Some clones fail to appear in such tables; in the studies checked, an unresolved V gene covers under half of the shortfall, and the cause of the remainder is unknown. From that table come the V and J calls and clone size; the DNA was used to work out D and trimming. The sample includes some 150,000 clones, with 70% to 75% observed a single time. The ten biggest clones cover 1.5% to 2% of the sample.

What the work shows at the level of the full study, not this receptor alone: Some IMGT-functional V segments, including TRBV6-2 and TRBV6-3, could not be distinguished by the 87-base-pair reads and were therefore excluded. In a later analysis, some 17,000 TCR beta sequences were associated with specific HLA alleles at a false discovery rate of 0.05. In this cohort, only TCR beta chains were sequenced, and detectable features were limited by the absence of alpha or paired-chain data. Seventeen rarely observed V segments, including chromosome 9 orphons, were excluded from the earlier analysis of a few hundred of the donors because counts were too low. A further reported finding was that TCR beta sequences accurately predicted the HLA-A and HLA-B alleles for most subjects in the first cohort. According to a later analysis, most CMV-associated TCR beta chains appeared to be HLA-restricted, and the HLA associations seemed to be driven largely by CMV exposure. Most TCR sequences were observed very rarely across donors, whereas some public TCRs were present in many individuals. A few of the identified cytomegalovirus-associated TCR beta chains were confirmed in vitro to be specific for cytomegalovirus antigens. An earlier analysis of approximately 500 of the donors showed that most TCR beta V segments appeared in productive rearrangements either about 90% or about 30% of the time, which broadly matched IMGT annotations. A later genetic analysis associated a missense DCLRE1C variant with V-gene and J-gene trimming of TCR beta chains, and an independent cohort replicated the association. According to a later analysis, TCR association rates differed among HLA loci, with DRB1 alleles showing the most associated TCRs and HLA-C alleles showing the fewest. The only immune exposure information available for the cohort was CMV serostatus. Correlated functional status among segregating V segments might be attributable to linkage disequilibrium, but an unknown experimental factor could not be ruled out. Strong co-occurrence of HLA alleles, especially DR and DQ, made assigning TCR associations to individual alleles difficult. According to a later genetic analysis, donors in an Asian-associated ancestry cluster had fewer N-insertions in productive TCRs than the approximately 690-donor mean. HLA typing was unavailable for some donors at each locus, so association tests used only the typed subset. A later analysis reported that several top co-occurrence clusters appeared linked to parvovirus B19, influenza, CMV and Epstein-Barr virus. A group of highly shared sequence variants was considered likely to be a technical artifact of the sequencing pipeline. The presence/absence analyses assumed that sequencing depth was roughly uniform across donors, and that assumption may not be true. The study listed approximately 150 TCR beta chains as associated with cytomegalovirus. Cytomegalovirus status was reported to be diagnosed by the classifier with high specificity and sensitivity in both the original and validation cohorts. A later analysis found that HLA-associated TCR beta chains were more clonally expanded and had lower generation probabilities than equally common non-associated chains. According to the authors, the approach could potentially be generalized to other disease states and immunological phenotypes.

Remarks on this clone: The specificity of this receptor is unknown. It has no much larger one-base neighbor in the sample; base qualities were not kept.

The cohort consisted of fewer than 700 healthy bone marrow donors. At the time of sampling, all cohort members were nominally healthy, though unrecorded immune exposures were likely present. The donor tested CMV seronegative, placing the donor among the 350 or so seronegative members of the cohort. A peripheral blood sample was collected from each donor, and TCR beta sequencing was performed on peripheral blood mononuclear cells. Genomic DNA was extracted from the blood cell samples with the Qiagen DNeasy Blood Extraction Kit. The receptor chain draws on TRBV9 and TRBJ2-1, with 12 bases aligning to TRBD2. The sequenced material came from PBMCs. This TCR was sampled from a woman between 25 and 40 years old in good health and CMV-seronegative. In nucleotide form, the sequence is TGTGCCAGCAGCGTAGATCCCGAGACTAGCGGGAGTCAAGACAATGAGCAGTTCTTC. It translates to CASSVDPETSGSQDNEQFF.